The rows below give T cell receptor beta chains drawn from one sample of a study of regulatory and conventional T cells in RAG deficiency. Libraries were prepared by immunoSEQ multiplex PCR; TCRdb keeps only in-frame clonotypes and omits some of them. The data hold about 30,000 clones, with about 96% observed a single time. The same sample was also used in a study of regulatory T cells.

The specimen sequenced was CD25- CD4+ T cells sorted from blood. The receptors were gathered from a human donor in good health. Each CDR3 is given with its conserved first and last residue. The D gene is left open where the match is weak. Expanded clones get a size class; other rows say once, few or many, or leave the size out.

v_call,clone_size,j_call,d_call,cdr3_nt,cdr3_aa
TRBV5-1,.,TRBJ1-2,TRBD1,TGCGCCAGCAGCTTAGGAGGGGGCCTCTATGGCTACACCTTC,CASSLGGGLYGYTF
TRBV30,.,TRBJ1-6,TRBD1,TGTGCCTGGGGGGCCGGGACAGGGGGCGGCCGTTCACCCCTCCACTTT,CAWGAGTGGGRSPLHF
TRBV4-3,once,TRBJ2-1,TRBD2,TGCGCCAGCAGCCAAGAAACTAGCGGGAGTAGGGTATGGAATGAGCAGTTCTTC,CASSQETSGSRVWNEQFF
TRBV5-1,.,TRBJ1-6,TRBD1,TGCGCCAGCAGCGCGGGGACAGACCCCTATAATTCACCCCTCCACTTT,CASSAGTDPYNSPLHF
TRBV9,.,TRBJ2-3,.,TGTGCCAGCAGCGCGCTCCCAGGACTCCGGGCCGACGACACAGATACGCAGTATTTT,CASSALPGLRADDTDTQYF
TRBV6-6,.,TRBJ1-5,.,TGTGCCAGCACCTCGAGTAGCCCGTTAACGCCCCAGCATTTT,CASTSSSPLTPQHF
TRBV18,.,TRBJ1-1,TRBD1,TGTGCCAGCTCACCAGACAGGGGGGCCACTGAAGCTTTCTTT,CASSPDRGATEAFF
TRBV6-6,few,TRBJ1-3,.,TGTGCCAGCAGTTACGACCCAGGGGCTGGAAACACCATATATTTT,CASSYDPGAGNTIYF
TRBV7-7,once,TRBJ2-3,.,TGTGCCAGCAGCCTAATAGGCAGACATGATACGCAGTATTTT,CASSLIGRHDTQYF
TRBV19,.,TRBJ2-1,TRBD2,TGTGCCAGTAGGATTAGCGGGCCTTACAATGAGCAGTTCTTC,CASRISGPYNEQFF
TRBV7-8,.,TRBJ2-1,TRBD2,TGTGCCAGCAGCCCTCGGCGGGAGGCATGGGATGAGCAGTTCTTC,CASSPRREAWDEQFF
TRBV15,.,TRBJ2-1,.,TGTGCCACCAGCAGTACCGGGGGGGCCGCAGGGGGCAATGAGCAGTTCTTC,CATSSTGGAAGGNEQFF
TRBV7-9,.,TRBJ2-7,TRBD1,TGTGCCAGCAGCTTAGGGACAGGGGACGAGCAGTACTTC,CASSLGTGDEQYF
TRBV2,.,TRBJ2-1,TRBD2,TGTGCCAGCAGTGAAAATCGCGCGGGAGTCATAAATGAGCAGTTCTTC,CASSENRAGVINEQFF
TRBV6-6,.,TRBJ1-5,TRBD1,TGTGCCAGCAGTTCCCCAGGGGGCGGAGGCAATCAGCCCCAGCATTTT,CASSSPGGGGNQPQHF
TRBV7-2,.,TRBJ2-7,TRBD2,TGTGCCAGCAGCGTACGGGGGGAGGGCTCCTACGAGCAGTACTTC,CASSVRGEGSYEQYF
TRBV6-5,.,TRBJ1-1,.,TGTGCCAGCAGTACCATCCCCGGGGGGAACACTGAAGCTTTCTTT,CASSTIPGGNTEAFF
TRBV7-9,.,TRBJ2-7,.,TGTGCCAGCACCCTAGGGCAGGGGCGGTACGAGCAGTACTTC,CASTLGQGRYEQYF
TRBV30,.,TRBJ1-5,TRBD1,TGTGCCTGGAGTTCAGGGGGCTTGCAGCCCCAGCATTTT,CAWSSGGLQPQHF
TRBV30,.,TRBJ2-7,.,TGTGGGGCAGGGAGGACTCCCTACGAGCAGTACTTC,CGAGRTPYEQYF
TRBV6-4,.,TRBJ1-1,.,TGTGCCAGCAGTGTGTCGACAGTGAACACTGAAGCTTTCTTT,CASSVSTVNTEAFF
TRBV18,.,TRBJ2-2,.,TGTGCCAGCTCACTTGGACAGCTATCGAACACCGGGGAGCTGTTTTTT,CASSLGQLSNTGELFF
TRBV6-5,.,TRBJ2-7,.,TGTGCCAGCAGGCAGACAGGCTCCTACGAGCAGTACTTC,CASRQTGSYEQYF
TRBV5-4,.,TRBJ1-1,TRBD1,TGTGCCAGCAGTCGCGGGGGGACAGAATCCCAACCTGAAGCTTTCTTT,CASSRGGTESQPEAFF
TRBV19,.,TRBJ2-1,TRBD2,TGTGCCAGTAGTATCCGAGGACTAGCGGCCTACAATGAGCAGTTCTTC,CASSIRGLAAYNEQFF
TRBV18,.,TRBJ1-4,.,TGTGCCAGCTCGGTCAGGGGACGGGAAACTAATGAAAAACTGTTTTTT,CASSVRGRETNEKLFF
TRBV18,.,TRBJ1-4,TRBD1,TGTGCCAGCTCACCATCCTCCGGGACAGGGGGGGAAAAACTGTTTTTT,CASSPSSGTGGEKLFF
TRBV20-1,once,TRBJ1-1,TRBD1,TGCAGTGCAAACCGGGACAGTGAAGCTTTCTTT,CSANRDSEAFF
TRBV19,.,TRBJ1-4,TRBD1,TGTGCCAGTAGTATCGAGGCAGGGGGAAACGAAAAACTGTTTTTT,CASSIEAGGNEKLFF
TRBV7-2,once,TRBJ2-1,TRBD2,TGTGCCAGCAGCTCCCGACTAGCGGGAGGGAATGAGCAGTTCTTC,CASSSRLAGGNEQFF
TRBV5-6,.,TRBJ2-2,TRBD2,TGTGCCAGCAGCTATAGCGGGGGTGGCGGGGAGCTGTTTTTT,CASSYSGGGGELFF
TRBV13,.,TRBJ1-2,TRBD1,TGTGCCAGCAGGGTGGCAGGGGGTCGCTTAGATGGCTACACCTTC,CASRVAGGRLDGYTF
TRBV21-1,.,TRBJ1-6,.,TGTGCCAGCAGCAAAGTCGCCAGGGATCCCTCCGCACGGAATTCACCCCTCCACTTT,CASSKVARDPSARNSPLHF
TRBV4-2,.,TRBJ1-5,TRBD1,TGTGCCAGCAGCCGATCGGGACAGGTGGGCAATCAGCCCCAGCATTTT,CASSRSGQVGNQPQHF
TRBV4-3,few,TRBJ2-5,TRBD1,TGCGCCAGCAGCCAAGGAATAGGGGGCGTGGAGACCCAGTACTTC,CASSQGIGGVETQYF
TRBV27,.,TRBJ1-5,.,TGTGCCAGCTCTCAGATGAGGGGGTCAAATCAGCCCCAGCATTTT,CASSQMRGSNQPQHF
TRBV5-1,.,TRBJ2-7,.,TGCGCCAGCAGCCCCGGACTTAACTCCTACGAGCAGTACTTC,CASSPGLNSYEQYF
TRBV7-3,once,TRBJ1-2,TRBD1,TGTGCCAGCAGCTTAACTCTGGGGACAGGCTATGGCTACACCTTC,CASSLTLGTGYGYTF
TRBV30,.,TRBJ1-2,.,TGTGCCTGGAGGCTATCAACAGGCGTGAACTATGGCTACACCTTC,CAWRLSTGVNYGYTF
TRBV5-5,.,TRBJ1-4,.,TGTGCCAGCAGCGGTGTGGGGGGGCAGGGTGAAAAACTGTTTTTT,CASSGVGGQGEKLFF
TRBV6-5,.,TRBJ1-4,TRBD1,TGTGCCAGCAACGACAGGGGGCGTAGTGAAAAACTGTTTTTT,CASNDRGRSEKLFF
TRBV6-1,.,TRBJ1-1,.,TGTGCCAGCAGTGAAATGAGCGGGCTTTCTGAAGCTTTCTTT,CASSEMSGLSEAFF
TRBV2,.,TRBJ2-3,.,TGTGCCAGCAGTGAGAGGAGGGATCGGCACACAGATACGCAGTATTTT,CASSERRDRHTDTQYF
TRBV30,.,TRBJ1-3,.,TGTGCCTGGGAGGTTTTGAGAAACACCATATATTTT,CAWEVLRNTIYF
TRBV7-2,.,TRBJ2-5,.,TGTGCCAGCAGCTTAGATTCAACGGGGAGACAAGAGACCCAGTACTTC,CASSLDSTGRQETQYF
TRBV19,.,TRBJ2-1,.,TGTGCCAGTAGTATCTGGTCGGGGTTGAACTCCTACAATGAGCAGTTCTTC,CASSIWSGLNSYNEQFF
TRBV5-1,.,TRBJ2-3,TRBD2,TGCGCCAGCAGCTTGGCCCTTACTAGCGGGAGTGCGGATACGCAGTATTTT,CASSLALTSGSADTQYF
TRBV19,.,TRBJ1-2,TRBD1,TGTGCCAGTATGAGACAGGGAGATGCTAACTATGGCTACACCTTC,CASMRQGDANYGYTF
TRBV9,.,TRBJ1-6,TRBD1,TGTGCCAGCAGCGTGACAGGGGGCAACTCACCCCTCCACTTT,CASSVTGGNSPLHF
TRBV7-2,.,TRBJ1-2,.,TGTGCCAGCAGCTCGTCCTTGCGCGGCTACACCTTC,CASSSSLRGYTF
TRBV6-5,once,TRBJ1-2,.,TGTGCCAGCAGAACAGGGTATGGCTACACCTTC,CASRTGYGYTF
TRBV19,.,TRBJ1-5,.,TGTGCCAGTAGTACGACAGTGAGCAATCAGCCCCAGCATTTT,CASSTTVSNQPQHF
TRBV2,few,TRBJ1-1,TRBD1,TGTGCCAGTCACCGGGACAGGGGGTCGAACACTGAAGCTTTCTTT,CASHRDRGSNTEAFF
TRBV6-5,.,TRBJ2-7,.,TGTGCCAGCACCCGGGGGGACACCTACGAGCAGTACTTC,CASTRGDTYEQYF
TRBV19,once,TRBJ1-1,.,TGTGCCAGTAGTATCTGGGGGCCCAACACTGAAGCTTTCTTT,CASSIWGPNTEAFF
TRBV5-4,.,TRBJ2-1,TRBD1,TGTGCCAGCAGCTTTCCTCCGGGACAGGGGGGAGACAATGAGCAGTTCTTC,CASSFPPGQGGDNEQFF
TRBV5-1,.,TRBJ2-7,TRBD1,TGCGCCAGCAGCTTGCGCTCCGGGACAGGTTTCTACGAGCAGTACTTC,CASSLRSGTGFYEQYF